The present TCR beta chain was sequenced within a study of shared clonotypes between healthy human individuals. Points from the study as a whole: Among non-shared clonotypes, generation probabilities were lower than among those shared by all four donors. Though the depth was large, rarefaction showed that sorted-subset sequencing was incomplete.

Generated by immunoSEQ multiplex PCR, the TCRdb table keeps only in-frame clones and is missing some. This sample has over 2 million clones, with about 95% found just once. A note on this clone: The antigen is undetermined.

The CDR3 sequence is 16 residues long. Unmatched junction bases numbered 12, after V lost 3 bases and J lost 4 bases. In germline, CDR1 is SNHLY, CDR2 FYNNEI. Positively selected for CCR7, the CD45RO-negative cells used as naive CD8 cells excluded terminally differentiated effector memory CD45RA+ cells. The sequenced material came from naive CD8+ T cells sorted from blood. The sequence was collected from a man aged 18-30 years in good health. The J gene is TRBJ2-7, the V gene TRBV2; the match to TRBD2 covers 7 bases. CDR3 in DNA: TGTGCCAGCAGTGATTCGAGGGAGGGCTCTTCTTACGAGCAGTACTTC. Protein sequence: CASSDSREGSSYEQYF.